The 5 T cell receptor beta chains below were found in one sample sequenced in a study of blood T cell repertoires in COVID-19 (dated by TCRdb to 2020 to 2022). The receptor library was made with the immunoSEQ multiplex PCR assay. As stored in TCRdb, this immuneACCESS dataset retains in-frame rearrangements with V and J assigned. A fraction of the clones does not appear; measured against another copy, unresolved V genes explain less than half of the discrepancy, and the remainder lacks a known reason. Within this sample are 150,000 or so clones, with about 84% of them counted one time only. The ten largest account for roughly 12% of the sample. The source material was PBMCs or T cells enriched from blood (not recorded which). All receptors come from a man aged 45-65 years who had recovered from COVID-19.

In its sample, this clone was seen once. The chain combines TRBV25-1 with TRBJ1-4; 10 bases are a match to TRBD1. The CDR3 length is 13 residues. CDR1 MGHDK and CDR2 SYGVNS come from the germline V gene. The V segment lost 7 bases and the J segment 6 bases; nucleotides outside the gene matches: 2. CDR3: CASTGTGDEKLFF. CDR3 DNA: TGTGCCAGCACCGGGACAGGGGATGAAAAACTGTTTTTT. The full variable domain, its missing parts supplied by reference TRBV25-1 and TRBJ1-4, is EADIYQTPRYLVIGTGKKITLECSQTMGHDKMYWYQQDPGMELHLIHYSYGVNSTEKGDLSSESTVSRIRTEHFPLTLESARPSHTSQYLCASTGTGDEKLFFGSGTQLSVL.

This chain connects TRBV19 to TRBJ1-4, with 10 bases lining up with TRBD1. This CDR3 has 15 residues. Trimming took 7 bases from V and 4 from J; bases not matched to a gene: 6. CDR1 and CDR2 (germline): LNHDA, SQIVND (reference sequence). The CDR3 nucleotides read TGTGCCAGTACCGACAGGGGGCATAATAATGAAAAACTGTTTTTT. Protein product: CASTDRGHNNEKLFF.

The V call is TRBV10-3, the J call TRBJ1-1; D might be TRBD1 (5 bases). Germline assignment: CDR1 ENHRY and CDR2 SYGVKD. V lost 2 bases and J lost 7, with 11 bases in between. The CDR3 consists of 13 residues. CDR3 DNA sequence: TGTGCCATCAGTGAGGGCAGGGAGGGTGAAGCTTTCTTT. Its translation: CAISEGREGEAFF.

This chain joins TRBV20-1 and TRBJ2-5, with D hard to call. The germline V gene encodes CDR1 DFQATT and CDR2 SNEGSKA (reference sequence). The V end lost 7 bases, the J end lost 5 bases, and 8 bases lay between the germline ends. The CDR3 extends over 10 amino acids. The CDR3: CSGGVETQYF. CDR3 bases: TGCAGTGGCGGAGTTGAGACCCAGTACTTC.

The chain recombines TRBV12-3 or TRBV12-4 with TRBJ2-3; a weak D match, TRBD2 (5 bases). The V end was cut by 8 bases, the J end by 2 bases, with 11 bases between. The CDR3 consists of 13 residues. CDR3 protein: CASGTGYTDTQYF. DNA for the CDR3: TGTGCCAGCGGAACGGGATACACAGATACGCAGTATTTT.